The rows below give T cell receptor beta chains drawn from one sample of a study of cytomegalovirus exposure and HLA in healthy donors. TCRdb's copy holds only in-frame clones and misses some; the assay was immunoSEQ multiplex PCR. The sample carries 150,000 to 200,000 clones, approximately 82% recorded once. Input material: PBMCs. These receptors were obtained from a man aged 35 to 55 in good health and CMV-seropositive. Both conserved end residues are part of each CDR3. D genes are given only for firm matches. Expanded clones are given a class, and other clones once, few, many or no size at all.

>24|-|TRBV18|TRBJ2-1|-
TGTGCCAGCTCACCACTAGATCCCCTTGGGCGGAGGGTGGCTTCCAGGCTGTACTACAATGAGCAGTTCTTC
CASSPLDPLGRRVASRLYYNEQFF
>14|TRBD1|TRBV7-9|TRBJ1-2|once
TGTGCCAGCAGCCTCCGGGACAGGGGGCTTGGCTACACCTTC
CASSLRDRGLGYTF
>13|TRBD1|TRBV6-1|TRBJ1-5|once
TGTGCCAGCAGTGTGGGACAGCCTCAGCCCCAGCATTTT
CASSVGQPQPQHF
>15|-|TRBV6-5|TRBJ2-1|-
TGTGCCAGCAGTTACTCAGGCCCCCGCGGCAATGAGCAGTTCTTC
CASSYSGPRGNEQFF
>11|TRBD1|TRBV2|TRBJ2-7|-
TGTGCCAGCGGGACAGGGACCGAGCAGTACTTC
CASGTGTEQYF
>13|TRBD2|TRBV11-2|TRBJ2-3|-
TGTGCCAGCAGCTTTCGGGACGGCGGGGGGGAGTATTTT
CASSFRDGGGEYF
>18|TRBD2|TRBV5-6|TRBJ2-5|-
TGTGCCAGCAGCTCCGCGGAGGTAGGGGCGGGAGTCTGGGAGACCCAGTACTTC
CASSSAEVGAGVWETQYF
>13|-|TRBV6-1|TRBJ1-5|-
TGTGCCAGCACTAGGGACAACGGACAGCCCCAGCATTTT
CASTRDNGQPQHF
>12|TRBD1|TRBV30|TRBJ2-7|once
TGTGCCTGGAGGACAGGGACCTACGAGCAGTACTTC
CAWRTGTYEQYF
>11|-|TRBV6-6|TRBJ1-1|-
TGTGCCAGCAGCCCAGGTACCGAAGCTTTCTTT
CASSPGTEAFF
>19|TRBD1|TRBV4-1|TRBJ1-1|once
TGCGCCAGCAGCCAGCAAAGGACAGGGGGTAGAATCAGTGACACTGAAGCTTTCTTT
CASSQQRTGGRISDTEAFF
>15|TRBD1|TRBV19|TRBJ2-7|-
TGTGCCAGTAGCCCGACCGGGACAGCCTCCTACGAGCAGTACTTC
CASSPTGTASYEQYF
>14|TRBD2|TRBV2|TRBJ2-2|-
TGTGCCAGCAGACGGACTAGCGGGAGCGGGGAGCTGTTTTTT
CASRRTSGSGELFF
>12|TRBD1|TRBV4-1|TRBJ1-1|-
TGCGCCAGCAGCCCTGAACAGGGGGTGGCTTTCTTT
CASSPEQGVAFF
>13|-|TRBV6-4|TRBJ2-5|once
TGTGCCAGCAGTGTGGGCCCGGGGGAGACCCAGTACTTC
CASSVGPGETQYF
>15|-|TRBV7-2|TRBJ2-2|-
TGTGCCAGCAGCTTAGGCGGGGTAAACACCGGGGAGCTGTTTTTT
CASSLGGVNTGELFF
>13|TRBD1|TRBV2|TRBJ1-1|-
TGTGCCAGCAGTGGGACAGGAGGGGTGGGAGCTTTCTTT
CASSGTGGVGAFF
>15|-|TRBV30|TRBJ2-7|-
TGTGCCTGGAGTGTGGAGACAGGTAAAACCTACGAGCAGTACTTC
CAWSVETGKTYEQYF
>15|TRBD2|TRBV15|TRBJ2-7|-
TGTGCCACCAGCAGAGGGACTAGCGGGAGTTACGAGCAGTACTTC
CATSRGTSGSYEQYF
>18|TRBD2|TRBV7-9|TRBJ2-2|-
TGTTCCAGCAACGTACCCCCCCCGGGGCCGACGGGAGGCGGGGAGCTGTTTTTT
CSSNVPPPGPTGGGELFF
>13|-|TRBV2|TRBJ2-7|few
TGTGCCAGCAGTGCACTGCCAAACAGCGAGCAGTACTTC
CASSALPNSEQYF
>12|-|TRBV27|TRBJ2-7|-
TGTGCCAGCAGTCTGACGGGGGACGAGCAGTACTTC
CASSLTGDEQYF
>13|-|TRBV18|TRBJ1-1|-
TGTGCCAGCTCCCCCACCGGGAACACTGAAGCTTTCTTT
CASSPTGNTEAFF
>13|-|TRBV7-2|TRBJ2-1|-
TGTGCCAGCAGCCATACATATTTGGATGAGCAGTTCTTC
CASSHTYLDEQFF
>14|TRBD2|TRBV4-3|TRBJ2-7|-
TGCGCCAGCAGCCCCTTAGCGGGAACCGACGAGCAGTACTTC
CASSPLAGTDEQYF
>14|TRBD1|TRBV28|TRBJ2-3|-
TGTGCCAGCAGTACAGGGGGCGAGGGAGATACGCAGTATTTT
CASSTGGEGDTQYF
>13|TRBD1|TRBV6-5|TRBJ1-6|-
TGTGCCAGCAGAGGACAGGGTCTTCCACCCCTCCACTTT
CASRGQGLPPLHF
>15|-|TRBV19|TRBJ2-7|-
TGTGCCAGTAGTCCTCGTACAGGGACCTCCTACGAGCAGTACTTC
CASSPRTGTSYEQYF
>16|TRBD1|TRBV28|TRBJ1-1|-
TGTGCCAGCAGTTTATGGGTGGCGGACAGGGTGGCAGAAGCTTTCTTT
CASSLWVADRVAEAFF
>16|-|TRBV18|TRBJ1-5|-
TGTGCCAGCTCACCACCGGGGGGGGTTGGCGATCAGCCCCAGCATTTT
CASSPPGGVGDQPQHF
>16|TRBD2|TRBV27|TRBJ2-1|-
TGTGCCAGCAGTTTATCGCGACTAGCGGGAGGGAATGAGCAGTTCTTC
CASSLSRLAGGNEQFF
>15|-|TRBV4-3|TRBJ2-7|-
TGCGCCAGCAGCCAAGATGCCGGGAACTCCTACGAGCAGTACTTC
CASSQDAGNSYEQYF
>15|-|TRBV5-5|TRBJ1-5|-
TGTGCCAGCAGCGCGGGGGGGTTTAACGATCAGCCCCAGCATTTT
CASSAGGFNDQPQHF
>16|TRBD2|TRBV9|TRBJ2-3|-
TGTGCCAGCAGCGCATCTAGCGGGCTTAGCACAGATACGCAGTATTTT
CASSASSGLSTDTQYF
>13|TRBD1|TRBV2|TRBJ1-1|-
TGTGCCAGCAGTGAAGCGTGGACAGGCGAAGCTTTCTTT
CASSEAWTGEAFF
>13|-|TRBV7-3|TRBJ2-1|-
TGTGCCAGCAGCTTCGGGCTAGGGGATGAGCAGTTCTTC
CASSFGLGDEQFF
>14|TRBD2|TRBV6-6|TRBJ2-1|-
TGTGCCAGCAGTCCAGCGGGAGCGGTCAATGAGCAGTTCTTC
CASSPAGAVNEQFF
>15|TRBD1|TRBV9|TRBJ1-5|-
TGTGCCAGCAGCGCTGGCCCAGGGGGGAATCAGCCCCAGCATTTT
CASSAGPGGNQPQHF
>16|TRBD1|TRBV7-6|TRBJ2-3|-
TGTGCCAGCAGCTCGGGGACAGGGGGTAACACAGATACGCAGTATTTT
CASSSGTGGNTDTQYF
>12|-|TRBV28|TRBJ2-2|-
TGTGCCACCCAAGGAGATCCGGGGGAGCTGTTTTTT
CATQGDPGELFF
>15|-|TRBV18|TRBJ2-7|few
TGTGCCAGCTCACCACCGGTGGCAGCTCCGGGCGAGCAGTACTTC
CASSPPVAAPGEQYF
>18|-|TRBV5-5|TRBJ1-2|-
TGTGCCAGCCACCCCCGAAGGAAACAGGGTCAGTCCATATATGGCTACACCTTC
CASHPRRKQGQSIYGYTF
>15|-|TRBV30|TRBJ1-2|-
TGTGCCTGGACCCCGGTTAGCGGGAGAAACTATGGCTACACCTTC
CAWTPVSGRNYGYTF
>14|TRBD1|TRBV28|TRBJ1-3|-
TGTGCCAGCAAGTCACAGGGGGGTGGAAACACCATATATTTT
CASKSQGGGNTIYF
>17|TRBD1|TRBV27|TRBJ2-3|-
TGTGCCAGCAGGAGACAGGGGGAGAAGTACAGCACAGATACGCAGTATTTT
CASRRQGEKYSTDTQYF
>16|TRBD1|TRBV11-2|TRBJ1-2|-
TGTGCCAGCAGCCACAACCGGGGACAGGGGAACTATGGCTACACCTTC
CASSHNRGQGNYGYTF
>13|-|TRBV30|TRBJ1-3|once
TGTGCCTGGAGTACAGGGTCTGGAAACACCATATATTTT
CAWSTGSGNTIYF
>14|-|TRBV4-2|TRBJ2-7|-
TGTGCCAGCAGCCAAGAACACAGATTCTACGAGCAGTACTTC
CASSQEHRFYEQYF
>18|TRBD2|TRBV28|TRBJ2-7|few
TGTGCCAGCAGTCCCTACGGCGGGAGGCACTCTAGGAAGTACGAGCAGTACTTC
CASSPYGGRHSRKYEQYF
>16|TRBD1|TRBV7-9|TRBJ2-1|-
TGTGCCAGCAGCCCTCCGTGGGACAGGGGGCGTCATGAGCAGTTCTTC
CASSPPWDRGRHEQFF
>16|TRBD1|TRBV6-6|TRBJ2-7|-
TGTGCCAGCAACCTACCCTCGACAGGGGGCTCGTACGAGCAGTACTTC
CASNLPSTGGSYEQYF
>16|TRBD2|TRBV7-2|TRBJ2-1|-
TGTGCCAGCAGCTTAATCGGGACTAGCGGTTACAATGAGCAGTTCTTC
CASSLIGTSGYNEQFF
>12|-|TRBV7-9|TRBJ1-1|-
TGTGCGCCGATGGGCCCGAACACTGAAGCTTTCTTT
CAPMGPNTEAFF
>14|TRBD1|TRBV5-1|TRBJ1-6|-
TGCGCCAGCAGCTTAACAGGGGGCGAATCACCCCTCCACTTT
CASSLTGGESPLHF
>15|TRBD1|TRBV19|TRBJ1-5|-
TGTGCCAGTAGCTTTACCGGGACAGGGAACCAGCCCCAGCATTTT
CASSFTGTGNQPQHF
>12|TRBD1|TRBV28|TRBJ1-2|-
TGTGCCAGCAGTCAGGACAGGGTAGGCTACACCTTC
CASSQDRVGYTF